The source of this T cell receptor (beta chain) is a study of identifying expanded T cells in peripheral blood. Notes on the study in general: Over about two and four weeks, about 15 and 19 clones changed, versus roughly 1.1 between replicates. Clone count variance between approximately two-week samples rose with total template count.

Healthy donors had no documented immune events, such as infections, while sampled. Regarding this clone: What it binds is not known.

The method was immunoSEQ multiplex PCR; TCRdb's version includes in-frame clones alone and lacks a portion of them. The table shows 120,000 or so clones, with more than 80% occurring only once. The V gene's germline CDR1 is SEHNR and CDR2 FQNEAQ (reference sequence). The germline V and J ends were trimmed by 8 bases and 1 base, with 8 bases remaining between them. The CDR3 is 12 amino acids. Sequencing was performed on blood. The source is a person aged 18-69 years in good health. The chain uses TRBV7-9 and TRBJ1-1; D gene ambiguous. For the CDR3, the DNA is TGTGCCAGCGCCCCAGGGAACACTGAAGCTTTCTTT. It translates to CASAPGNTEAFF.